The source of this TCR beta chain is a study of T cell responses to AZD1222 COVID-19 vaccine. Overall study findings and caveats: Elevations in Spike-specific TCR breadth and depth followed administration of two AZD1222 doses.

Sequencing used immunoSEQ multiplex PCR; TCRdb keeps in-frame clones, though not all of them. Here the sample spans 200,000 or so clones, 90% being singletons. In the case of this clone: Its antigen is currently unknown.

Trimming stripped 0 bases from V and 2 bases from J, with 1 base between. The CDR3 is made up of 12 amino acids. This sequence originates from an adult in good health. The chain carries TRBV6-7 and TRBJ1-2; D unresolved. TRBV6-7 is known as an ORF, though its function is uncertain. Source: peripheral blood, taken on day 0 of AZD1222 vaccination. In DNA form, the CDR3 reads TGTGCCAGCAGTTACTCGAACTATGGCTACACCTTC. Protein: CASSYSNYGYTF.